Listed here are 17 T cell receptor beta chains from one sample, sequenced in a study of PD-1 blockade in classical Hodgkin lymphoma. Only in-frame clones appear in the TCRdb table, and some are missing; sequencing was by immunoSEQ multiplex PCR. The sample lists tens of thousands of clones; around 76% were seen once. Each and every patient relapsed after autologous stem cell transplantation, and patients got differing brentuximab vedotin exposure. Sequences were derived from peripheral blood mononuclear cells (PBMCs), sampled before the second cycle of nivolumab. All receptors derive from a human donor with classical Hodgkin lymphoma.

This chain joins TRBV10-2 and TRBJ2-3; D not certain. The CDR3 loop spans 14 amino acids. Per germline, CDR1 WSHSY and CDR2 SAAADI. Between the trimmed V and J ends, which lost 7 bases and 2 bases, there was a span of 13 bases. CDR3 coding DNA: TGCGCCAGCAAGGGTAACCCGTTCACAGATACGCAGTATTTT. Translated, it gives CASKGNPFTDTQYF.

The rearrangement uses TRBV7-9 and TRBJ2-1; D tentatively reads TRBD1 or TRBD2 (5 bases each). Per the germline V gene, CDR1 is SEHNR and CDR2 is FQNEAQ (reference sequence). V was pared by 5 bases and J by 4 bases, with 9 bases between. This CDR3 has 13 amino acids. CDR3 sequence reads: CASSHGGYNEQFF. CDR3 in DNA: TGTGCCAGCAGCCATGGGGGATACAATGAGCAGTTCTTC.

J is TRBJ1-6 and V is TRBV5-4; no clear D. The CDR3 runs 14 residues. V lost 0 bases and J 4 bases, leaving 5 bases between the germline ends. Germline V gene sequence: CDR1 SGHNT, CDR2 YYREEE (reference sequence). CDR3 DNA sequence: TGTGCCAGCAGCTTGGACATGTATAATTCACCCCTCCACTTT. Translating gives CASSLDMYNSPLHF.

The chain uses TRBV20-1 and TRBJ2-7, with unresolved D. This CDR3 is 11 amino acids long. CDR1 DFQATT and CDR2 SNEGSKA come from the germline V gene (reference sequence). Trimming cost V 3 bases and J 4 bases, with 7 bases left between them. CDR3 sequence reads: CSARGPYEQYF. CDR3 in DNA: TGCAGTGCTAGGGGTCCTTACGAGCAGTACTTC.

This clone was recorded once. V and J are TRBV18 and TRBJ1-5, with D perhaps TRBD1 (5 bases). Looked up from germline, CDR1 is KGHSH and CDR2 is LQKENI. CDR3 length: 13 amino acids. The V and J ends lost 1 base and 5 bases respectively, with 6 bases between them. In DNA, the CDR3 is TGTGCCAGCTCACCACTAGGGGATCAGCCCCAGCATTTT. Translating it yields CASSPLGDQPQHF.

V usage is TRBV10-2 and J usage is TRBJ2-5; tentatively, D is TRBD1 (5 bases). V was cut by 5 bases and J by 4 bases, with 14 bases left in between. Looked up from germline, CDR1 is WSHSY and CDR2 is SAAADI. The CDR3 runs to 14 residues. In nucleotides, the CDR3 is TGCGCCAGCAGTCCCCTGGGCAGGGCAGAGACCCAGTACTTC. Protein product: CASSPLGRAETQYF.

The V and J genes are TRBV20-1 and TRBJ2-5; D is ambiguous. The CDR3 runs 11 residues. The V and J ends lost 6 bases and 5 bases respectively, with 10 bases between them. Germline CDR1 reads DFQATT; CDR2 reads SNEGSKA (reference sequence). The CDR3 coding sequence is TGCAGTGCGGACGTAACGGAGACCCAGTACTTC. Protein: CSADVTETQYF.

The gene calls are TRBV6-6 and TRBJ1-1, with D possibly matching TRBD1 (5 bases). The CDR3 length is 14 residues. The germline V gene has CDR1 MNHNY and CDR2 SVGAGI (reference sequence). V gave up 3 bases and J gave up 4 bases, with 12 bases separating them. The DNA for the CDR3 is TGTGCCAGCAGTTATGTTTCAGGGTTCACTGAAGCTTTCTTT. This gives the protein CASSYVSGFTEAFF.

CDR3 sequence: CASSDIEGWGAFF. The CDR3 nucleotides are TGTGCCAGCAGTGATATAGAGGGTTGGGGAGCTTTCTTT. V usage is TRBV6-1 and J usage is TRBJ1-1; D remains ambiguous. The V gene's germline CDR1 is MNHNS and CDR2 SASEGT. Trimming removed 3 bases from V and 10 bases from J, with 15 bases in between. The length of the CDR3 is 13 residues.

This chain's CDR3 is CASSQGPGTTDTQYF. The DNA for the CDR3 is TGCGCCAGCAGCCAAGGTCCGGGCACCACAGATACGCAGTATTTT. The chain employs TRBV4-1 and TRBJ2-3, with D unresolved. The CDR3 sequence is 15 residues long. Trimming stripped 1 base from V and 2 bases from J, with 10 bases between. CDR1 and CDR2 from the germline V gene are MGHRA and YSYEKL.

The gene calls are TRBV6-5 and TRBJ2-7; D possibly corresponds to TRBD1 (5 bases). CDR3 length: 14 residues. The V gene's germline CDR1 is MNHEY and CDR2 SVGAGI. Trimming pared 6 bases from V and 5 bases from J, leaving 17 bases between. The CDR3 region has the DNA TGTGCCAGCAGCAGGGTTTCCTCCCGGGACGAGCAGTACTTC. Its protein is CASSRVSSRDEQYF.

This sequence joins TRBV18 and TRBJ1-1, with 9 bases that match TRBD1. The germline V gene encodes CDR1 KGHSH and CDR2 LQKENI. The trim removed 3 bases at V and 3 bases at J, leaving 5 bases unmatched. This CDR3 comprises 15 residues. CDR3 nucleotide sequence: TGTGCCAGCTCACCGACACAGGGGGCGCACACTGAAGCTTTCTTT. Protein product: CASSPTQGAHTEAFF.

V gene TRBV29-1 combines with J gene TRBJ2-3; 15 bases are a match to TRBD2. This CDR3 is 15 amino acids long. Germline values: CDR1 SQVTM, CDR2 ANQGSEA. The V gene end was trimmed by 7 bases and the J gene end by 6 bases; junction bases not matched to a gene: 8. CDR3 sequence reads: CSARGLAGGSDTQYF. In nucleotides, the CDR3 is TGCAGCGCCAGGGGACTAGCGGGGGGCAGCGATACGCAGTATTTT.

The genes are TRBV6-6 and TRBJ1-3, with a tentative D call TRBD1 (5 bases). The V and J ends lost 5 bases and 0 bases respectively, with 11 bases between them. This CDR3 is 15 amino acids long. Germline CDR1 MNHNY, CDR2 SVGAGI (reference sequence). The CDR3 loop reads CASSPDSTSGNTIYF. DNA of the CDR3: TGTGCCAGCAGTCCCGACAGCACCTCTGGAAACACCATATATTTT.

The chain uses TRBV9 and TRBJ2-3; 7 bases match TRBD1. V gave up 0 bases and J gave up 6 bases; unmatched junction bases: 7. This CDR3 region has 15 residues. Germline assignment: CDR1 SGDLS and CDR2 YYNGEE. The CDR3, as DNA: TGTGCCAGCAGCGTAGACTCCAGGGGGTGGGATACGCAGTATTTT. Protein product: CASSVDSRGWDTQYF. The full variable domain, with the rest looked up from reference TRBV9 and TRBJ2-3, is DSGVTQTPKHLITATGQRVTLRCSPRSGDLSVYWYQQSLDQGLQFLIQYYNGEERAKGNILERFSAQQFPDLHSELNLSSLELGDSALYFCASSVDSRGWDTQYFGPGTRLTVL.

The J gene is TRBJ2-5, the V gene TRBV9; 9 positions match TRBD2. CDR1 is SGDLS and CDR2 is YYNGEE in the germline V gene. J was trimmed by 2 bases and V by 4 bases; bases with no gene match: 9. The CDR3 is 16 amino acids. CDR3 sequence: CASSSRAGGTQETQYF. The CDR3 DNA reads as TGTGCCAGCAGCTCTCGTGCGGGGGGGACTCAAGAGACCCAGTACTTC.

The chain combines TRBV7-9 with TRBJ2-5; the D call may be TRBD1 or TRBD2 (5 bases each). Trimming left V 1 base short and J 3 bases short, with 15 bases between. In germline, CDR1 is SEHNR, CDR2 FQNEAQ (reference sequence). The CDR3 spans 16 residues. CDR3 DNA: TGTGCCAGCAGCTTAGGTAGTAGCCTGGGGGAAGAGACCCAGTACTTC. Translation: CASSLGSSLGEETQYF.